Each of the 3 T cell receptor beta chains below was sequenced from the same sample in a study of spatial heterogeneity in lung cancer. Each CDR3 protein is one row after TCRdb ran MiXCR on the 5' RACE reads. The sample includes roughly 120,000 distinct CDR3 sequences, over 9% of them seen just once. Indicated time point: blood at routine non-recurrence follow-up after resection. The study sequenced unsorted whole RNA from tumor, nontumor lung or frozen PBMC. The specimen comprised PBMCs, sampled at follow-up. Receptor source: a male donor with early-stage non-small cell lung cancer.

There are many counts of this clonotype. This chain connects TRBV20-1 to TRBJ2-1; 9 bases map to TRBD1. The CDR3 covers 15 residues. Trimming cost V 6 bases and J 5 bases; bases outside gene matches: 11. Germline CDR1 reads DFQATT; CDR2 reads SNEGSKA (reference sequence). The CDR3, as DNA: TGCAGTGCACAAACAGGGGGCCGGAGGGACAATGAGCAGTTCTTC. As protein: CSAQTGGRRDNEQFF.

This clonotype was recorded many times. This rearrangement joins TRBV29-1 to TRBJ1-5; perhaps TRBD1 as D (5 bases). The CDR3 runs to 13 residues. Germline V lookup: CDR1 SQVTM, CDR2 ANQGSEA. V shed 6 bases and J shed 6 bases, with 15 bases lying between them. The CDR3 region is CSVRREQGQPQHF. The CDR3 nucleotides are TGCAGCGTCCGCAGGGAGCAAGGTCAGCCCCAGCATTTT.

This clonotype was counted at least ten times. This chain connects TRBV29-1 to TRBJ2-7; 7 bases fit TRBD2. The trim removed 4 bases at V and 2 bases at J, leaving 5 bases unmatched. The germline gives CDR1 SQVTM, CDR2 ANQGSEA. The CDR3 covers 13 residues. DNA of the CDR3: TGCAGCGTTGGGGGGAGGGCGGCCTACGAGCAGTACTTC. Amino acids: CSVGGRAAYEQYF.